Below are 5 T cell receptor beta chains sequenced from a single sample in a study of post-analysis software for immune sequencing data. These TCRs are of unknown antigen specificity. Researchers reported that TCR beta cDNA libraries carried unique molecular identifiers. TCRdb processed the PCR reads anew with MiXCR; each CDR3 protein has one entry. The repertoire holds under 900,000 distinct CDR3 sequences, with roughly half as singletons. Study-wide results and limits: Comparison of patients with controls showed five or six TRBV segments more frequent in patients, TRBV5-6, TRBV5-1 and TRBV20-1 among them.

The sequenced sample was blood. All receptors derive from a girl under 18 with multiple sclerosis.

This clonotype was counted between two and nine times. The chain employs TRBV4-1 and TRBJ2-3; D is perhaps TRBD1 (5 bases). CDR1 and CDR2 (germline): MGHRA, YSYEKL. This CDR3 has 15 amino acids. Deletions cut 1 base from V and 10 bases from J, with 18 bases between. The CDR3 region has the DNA TGCGCCAGCAGCCAAGGTTGGATAGACAGAGCTTCGCAGTATTTT. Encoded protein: CASSQGWIDRASQYF.

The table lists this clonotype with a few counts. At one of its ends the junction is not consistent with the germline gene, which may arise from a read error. In DNA form, the CDR3 reads TGTGCCAGCAGCTTAGCGGGATCGGGTGAGCAGTACTTC. Its translation: CASSLAGSGEQYF. This sequence joins TRBV12-3 or TRBV12-4 and TRBJ2-7; 8 bases align to TRBD2. This CDR3 is 13 amino acids long.

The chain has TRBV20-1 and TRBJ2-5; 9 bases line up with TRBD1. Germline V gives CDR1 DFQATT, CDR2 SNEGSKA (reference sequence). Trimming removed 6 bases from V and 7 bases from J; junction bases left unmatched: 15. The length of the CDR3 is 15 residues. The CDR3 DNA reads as TGCAGTGCAGTAACTCGGGACAGGGTCGTAGGGACCCAGTACTTC. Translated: CSAVTRDRVVGTQYF.

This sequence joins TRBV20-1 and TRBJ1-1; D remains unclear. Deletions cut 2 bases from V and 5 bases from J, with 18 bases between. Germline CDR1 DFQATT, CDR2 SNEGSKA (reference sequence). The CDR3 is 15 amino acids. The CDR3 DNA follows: TGCAGTGCTAGACCATCAAGATGGGTGTTGACTGAAGCTTTCTTT. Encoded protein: CSARPSRWVLTEAFF.

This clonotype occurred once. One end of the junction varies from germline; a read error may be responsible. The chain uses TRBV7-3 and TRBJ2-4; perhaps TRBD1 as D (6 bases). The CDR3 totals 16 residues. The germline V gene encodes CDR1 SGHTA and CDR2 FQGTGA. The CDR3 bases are TGTGCCAGCAGCCTAACCAACAGGGTTCCGTACGTAGAGCAGTACTTC. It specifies CASSLTNRVPYVEQYF.